This T cell receptor beta chain originates from a study of shared clonotypes between healthy human individuals. General study findings and limits: Richness estimates generally favored naive over memory subsets. Clonotypes not shared had lower generation probabilities than those common to all four donors.

Each sorted subset replicate got 200 ng genomic DNA, roughly 33,000 genomes. Repertoires were generated with immunoSEQ multiplex PCR, while TCRdb's copy carries only in-frame clones and drops some. The sample includes around 700,000 clones, around 90% seen only once; the top ten take 24%. Comment on this clone: Its antigen is not known.

As defined, naive CD8 cells were CD45RO-negative and positively selected for CCR7, with terminally differentiated effector memory CD45RA+ cells excluded. CDR1 and CDR2 (germline): LNHDA, SQIVND (reference sequence). The CDR3 runs to 15 residues. Between the trimmed V and J ends, which lost 5 bases and 0 bases, there was a span of 11 bases. The chain has TRBV19 and TRBJ2-1; D unclear. Source material: naive CD8+ T cells sorted from blood. The TCR comes from a man aged 25-45 years in good health. The CDR3: CASSPSLSSYNEQFF. In nucleotides, the CDR3 is TGTGCCAGTAGTCCTTCCCTTAGCTCCTACAATGAGCAGTTCTTC.